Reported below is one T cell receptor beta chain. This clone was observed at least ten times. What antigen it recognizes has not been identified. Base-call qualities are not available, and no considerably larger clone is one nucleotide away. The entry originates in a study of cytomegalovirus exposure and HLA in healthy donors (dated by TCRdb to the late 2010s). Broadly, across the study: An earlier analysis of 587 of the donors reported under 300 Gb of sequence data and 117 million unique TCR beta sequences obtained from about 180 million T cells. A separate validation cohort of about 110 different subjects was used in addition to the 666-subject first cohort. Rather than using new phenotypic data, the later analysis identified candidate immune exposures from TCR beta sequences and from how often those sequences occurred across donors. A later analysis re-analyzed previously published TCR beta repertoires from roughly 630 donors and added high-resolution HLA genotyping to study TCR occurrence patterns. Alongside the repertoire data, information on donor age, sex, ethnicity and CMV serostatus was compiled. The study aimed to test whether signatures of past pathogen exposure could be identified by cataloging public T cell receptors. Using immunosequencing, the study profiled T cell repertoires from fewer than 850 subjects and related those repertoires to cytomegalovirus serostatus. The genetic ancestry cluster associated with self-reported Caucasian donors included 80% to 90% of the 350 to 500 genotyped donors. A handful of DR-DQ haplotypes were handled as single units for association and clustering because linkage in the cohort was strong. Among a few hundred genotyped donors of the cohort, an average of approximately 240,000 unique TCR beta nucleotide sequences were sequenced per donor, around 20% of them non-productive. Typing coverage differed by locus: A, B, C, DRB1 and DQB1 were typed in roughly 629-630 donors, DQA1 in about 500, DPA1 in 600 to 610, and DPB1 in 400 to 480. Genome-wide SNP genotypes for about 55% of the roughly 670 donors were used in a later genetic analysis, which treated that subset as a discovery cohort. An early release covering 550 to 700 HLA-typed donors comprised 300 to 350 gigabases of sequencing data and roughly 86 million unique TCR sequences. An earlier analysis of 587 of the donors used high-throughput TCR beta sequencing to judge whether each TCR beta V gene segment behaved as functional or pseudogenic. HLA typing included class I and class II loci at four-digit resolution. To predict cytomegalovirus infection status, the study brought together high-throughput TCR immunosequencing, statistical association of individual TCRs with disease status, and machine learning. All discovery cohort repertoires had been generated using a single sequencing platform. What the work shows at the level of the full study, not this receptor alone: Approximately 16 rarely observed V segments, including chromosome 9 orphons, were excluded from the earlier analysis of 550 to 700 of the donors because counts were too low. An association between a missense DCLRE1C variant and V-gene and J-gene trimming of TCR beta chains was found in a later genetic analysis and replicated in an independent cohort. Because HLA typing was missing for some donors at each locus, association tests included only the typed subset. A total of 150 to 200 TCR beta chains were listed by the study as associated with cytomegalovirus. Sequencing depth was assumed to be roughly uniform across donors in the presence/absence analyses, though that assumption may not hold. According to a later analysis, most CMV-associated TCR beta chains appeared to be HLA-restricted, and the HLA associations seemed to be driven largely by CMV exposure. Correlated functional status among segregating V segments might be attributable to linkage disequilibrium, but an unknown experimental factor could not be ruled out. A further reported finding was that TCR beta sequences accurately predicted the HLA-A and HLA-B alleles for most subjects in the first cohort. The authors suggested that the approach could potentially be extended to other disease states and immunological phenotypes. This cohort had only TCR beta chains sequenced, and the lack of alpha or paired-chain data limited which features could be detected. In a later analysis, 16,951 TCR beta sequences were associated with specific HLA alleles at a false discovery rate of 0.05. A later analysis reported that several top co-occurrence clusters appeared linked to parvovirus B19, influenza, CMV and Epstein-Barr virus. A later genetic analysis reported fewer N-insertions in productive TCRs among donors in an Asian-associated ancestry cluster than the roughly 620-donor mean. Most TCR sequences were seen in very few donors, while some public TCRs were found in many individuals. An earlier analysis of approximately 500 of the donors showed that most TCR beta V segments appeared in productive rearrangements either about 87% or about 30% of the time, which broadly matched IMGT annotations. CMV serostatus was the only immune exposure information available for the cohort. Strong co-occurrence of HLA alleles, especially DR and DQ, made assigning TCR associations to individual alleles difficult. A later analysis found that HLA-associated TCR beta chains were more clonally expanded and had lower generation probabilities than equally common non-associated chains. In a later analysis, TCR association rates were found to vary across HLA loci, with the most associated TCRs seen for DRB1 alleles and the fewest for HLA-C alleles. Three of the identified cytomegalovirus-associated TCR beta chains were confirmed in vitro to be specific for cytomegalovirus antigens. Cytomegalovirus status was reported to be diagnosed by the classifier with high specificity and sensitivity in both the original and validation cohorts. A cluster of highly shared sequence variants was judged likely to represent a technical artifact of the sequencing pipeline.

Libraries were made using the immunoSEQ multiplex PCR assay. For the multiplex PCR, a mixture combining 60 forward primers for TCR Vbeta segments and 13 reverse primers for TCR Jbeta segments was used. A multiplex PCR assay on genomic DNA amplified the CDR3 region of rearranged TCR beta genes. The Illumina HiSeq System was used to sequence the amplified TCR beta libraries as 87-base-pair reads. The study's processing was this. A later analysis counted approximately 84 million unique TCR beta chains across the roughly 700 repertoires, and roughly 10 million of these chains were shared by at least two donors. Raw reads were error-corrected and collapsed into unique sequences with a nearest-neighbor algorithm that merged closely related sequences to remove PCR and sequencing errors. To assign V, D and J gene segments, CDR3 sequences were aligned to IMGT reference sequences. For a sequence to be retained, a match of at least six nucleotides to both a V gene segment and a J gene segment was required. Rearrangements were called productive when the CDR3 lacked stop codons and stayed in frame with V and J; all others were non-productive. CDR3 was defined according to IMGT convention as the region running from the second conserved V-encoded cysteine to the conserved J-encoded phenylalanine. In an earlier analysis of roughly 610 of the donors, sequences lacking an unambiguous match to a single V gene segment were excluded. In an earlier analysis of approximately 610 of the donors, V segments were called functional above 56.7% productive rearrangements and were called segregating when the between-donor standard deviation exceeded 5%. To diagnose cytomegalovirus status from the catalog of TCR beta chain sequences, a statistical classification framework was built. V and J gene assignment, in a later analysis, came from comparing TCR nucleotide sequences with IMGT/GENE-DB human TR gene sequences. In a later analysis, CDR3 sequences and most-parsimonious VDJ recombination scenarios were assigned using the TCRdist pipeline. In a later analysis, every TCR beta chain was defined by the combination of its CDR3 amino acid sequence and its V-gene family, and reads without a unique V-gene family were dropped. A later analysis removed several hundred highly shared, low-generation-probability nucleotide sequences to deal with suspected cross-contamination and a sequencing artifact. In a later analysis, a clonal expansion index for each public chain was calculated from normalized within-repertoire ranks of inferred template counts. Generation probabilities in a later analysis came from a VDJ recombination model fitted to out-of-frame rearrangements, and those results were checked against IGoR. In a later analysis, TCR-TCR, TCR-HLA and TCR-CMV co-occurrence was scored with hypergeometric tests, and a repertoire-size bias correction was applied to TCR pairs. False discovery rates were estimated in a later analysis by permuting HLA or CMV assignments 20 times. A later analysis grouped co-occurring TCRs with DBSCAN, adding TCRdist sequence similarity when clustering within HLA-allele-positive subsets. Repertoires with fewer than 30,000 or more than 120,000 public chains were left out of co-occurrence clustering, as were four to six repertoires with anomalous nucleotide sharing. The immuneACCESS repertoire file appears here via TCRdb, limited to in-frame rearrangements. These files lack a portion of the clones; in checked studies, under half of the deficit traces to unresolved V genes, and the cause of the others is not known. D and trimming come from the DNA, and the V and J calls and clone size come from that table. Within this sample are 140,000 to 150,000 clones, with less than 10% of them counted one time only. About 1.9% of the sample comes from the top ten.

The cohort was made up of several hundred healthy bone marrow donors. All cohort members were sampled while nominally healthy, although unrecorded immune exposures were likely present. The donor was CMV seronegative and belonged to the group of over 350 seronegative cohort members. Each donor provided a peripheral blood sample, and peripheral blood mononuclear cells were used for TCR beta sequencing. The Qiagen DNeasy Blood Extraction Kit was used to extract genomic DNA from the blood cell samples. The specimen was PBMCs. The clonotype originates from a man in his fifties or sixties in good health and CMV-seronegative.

CDR3 sequence: CASSLVDRGNTGELFF. The DNA is as follows: TGCGCCAGCAGCTTGGTGGACAGGGGGAACACCGGGGAGCTGTTTTTT. The chain is made from TRBV5-1 and TRBJ2-2, with 9 bases aligning to TRBD1. The CDR3 covers 16 residues, taking in both the cysteine and the phenylalanine. The sequence is cut down to CDR3 DNA, 48 bases in frame from base 1. The V end gives up 0 bases and the J end 1 base, leaving 1 base in the junction not matched to a gene. For CDR1 and CDR2, the germline V gene lists SGHRS and YFSETQ.